These 27 T cell receptor beta chains share one sample of origin, sequenced in a study of CD8 T cells in ankylosing spondylitis. Study-wide results and caveats: A TCR beta motif of eight or nine highly homologous variants seemed to mark ankylosing spondylitis blood.

Their antigens are not known. TCRdb fed the 5' RACE reads into MiXCR, producing one record per CDR3 protein. The sample includes under 850,000 distinct CDR3 sequences, 15% to 20% of them seen just once. Sequenced: blood, either unsorted or a sorted T cell fraction (not recorded which). All receptors derive from a male donor with ankylosing spondylitis.

The rearrangement uses TRBV6-1 and TRBJ1-4, with a possible D match to TRBD1 (6 bases). Trimming removed 7 bases from V and 6 bases from J, with 15 bases in between. The CDR3 contains 14 residues. Germline CDR1 reads MNHNS; CDR2 reads SASEGT. In DNA, the CDR3 is TGTGCCAGCACAGCGGGGGCCGAATATGAAAAACTGTTTTTT. This gives the protein CASTAGAEYEKLFF.

The rearrangement links TRBV29-1 to TRBJ2-1; the match to TRBD2 covers 13 bases. The CDR3 is 14 amino acids. The germline gives CDR1 SQVTM, CDR2 ANQGSEA. V shed 7 bases, J shed 4 bases, and the junction held 4 bases outside the gene matches. CDR3 bases: TGCAGCGGTCAGACTAGCGGGGGGTACAATGAGCAGTTCTTC. Protein sequence: CSGQTSGGYNEQFF.

The V call is TRBV20-1, the J call TRBJ2-1; 12 bases are shared with TRBD2. Looked up from germline, CDR1 is DFQATT and CDR2 is SNEGSKA (reference sequence). The CDR3 covers 16 residues. V was pared by 2 bases and J by 4 bases, with 6 bases of the junction left unmatched. CDR3 residues: CSARSRTSGDYNEQFF. In DNA, the CDR3 is TGCAGTGCTAGATCCCGGACTAGCGGGGATTACAATGAGCAGTTCTTC.

The rearrangement uses TRBV7-9 and TRBJ2-7, with 9 bases lining up with TRBD1. Trimming removed 6 bases from V and 2 bases from J; junction bases left unmatched: 8. The CDR3 is 15 amino acids. CDR1 is SEHNR and CDR2 is FQNEAQ in the germline V gene (reference sequence). The CDR3: CASRAGTGTAYEQYF. The CDR3 DNA reads TGTGCCAGCAGAGCCGGGACAGGGACTGCCTACGAGCAGTACTTC. The full variable domain, with the rest looked up from reference TRBV7-9 and TRBJ2-7, is DTGVSQNPRHKITKRGQNVTFRCDPISEHNRLYWYRQTLGQGPEFLTYFQNEAQLEKSRLLSDRFSAERPKGSFSTLEIQRTEQGDSAMYLCASRAGTGTAYEQYFGPGTRLTVT.

This clonotype was seen only a few times. V gene TRBV20-1 combines with J gene TRBJ2-1; D might be TRBD2 (6 bases). Per the germline V gene, CDR1 is DFQATT and CDR2 is SNEGSKA (reference sequence). Trimming cost V 4 bases and J 4 bases, with 14 bases left between them. This CDR3 spans 14 amino acids. The CDR3 here is CSATHQRVYNEQFF. DNA for the CDR3: TGCAGTGCTACGCACCAGCGGGTTTACAATGAGCAGTTCTTC.

This clonotype came up a few times. J is TRBJ2-1 and V is TRBV5-5; TRBD2 matches 15 bases. Germline assignment: CDR1 SGHKS and CDR2 YYEKEE (reference sequence). The CDR3 runs to 17 residues. J lost 9 bases, V lost 2 bases, and 9 bases had no gene match. The CDR3 coding sequence is TGTGCCAGCAGCTTTGAGGGACTAGCGGGAGGCTCTGGTGAGCAGTTCTTC. Residues: CASSFEGLAGGSGEQFF.

The CDR3 sequence: CASSLLGLASTDTQYF. The CDR3 DNA sequence: TGTGCCAGCAGCTTATTAGGACTAGCGAGCACAGATACGCAGTATTTT. The chain carries TRBV7-3 and TRBJ2-3; TRBD2 agrees at 9 bases. Trimming cost V 2 bases and J 0 bases; bases outside gene matches: 3. The CDR3 is 16 amino acids. CDR1 SGHTA and CDR2 FQGTGA come from the germline V gene.

The J gene is TRBJ2-5, the V gene TRBV12-3 or TRBV12-4; 7 bases match TRBD2. V was clipped by 2 bases and J by 3 bases; unmatched bases: 3. This CDR3 spans 14 amino acids. CDR3 sequence reads: CASSLLGGEETQYF. The CDR3 coding sequence is TGTGCCAGCAGTTTACTTGGGGGGGAAGAGACCCAGTACTTC.

The chain couples TRBV27 to TRBJ2-7; 10 bases align to TRBD2. V lost 4 bases to trimming and J lost 5 bases; unmatched junction nucleotides: 8. The CDR3 contains 15 residues. Germline CDR1 is MNHEY and CDR2 is SMNVEV (reference sequence). CDR3 sequence reads: CASSWDSGRRNEQYF. DNA for the CDR3: TGTGCCAGCAGTTGGGATAGCGGGAGGAGGAACGAGCAGTACTTC.

In this sample, this clonotype turned up a few times. The genes are TRBV29-1 and TRBJ2-5; 7 bases map to TRBD2. The germline gives CDR1 SQVTM, CDR2 ANQGSEA. The CDR3 spans 11 residues. The V and J ends lost 6 bases and 5 bases, in that order; junction bases with no gene match: 3. The CDR3 DNA reads as TGCAGCGTCCCTAGCGGCGAGACCCAGTACTTC. As protein: CSVPSGETQYF.

The rearrangement joins TRBV28 to TRBJ1-1; 7 bases line up with TRBD1. The germline CDR1 and CDR2 sequences are MDHEN and SYDVKM. This CDR3 is 12 amino acids long. J lost 8 bases, V lost 6 bases, and 6 bases had no gene match. CDR3 sequence: CASRILTGEAFF. CDR3 coding DNA: TGTGCCAGCAGGATACTGACAGGGGAAGCTTTCTTT.

This clonotype appeared a single time. The chain is built from TRBV19 and TRBJ2-5, with 7 positions matching TRBD2. Losses at the gene ends were 8 bases for V and 7 bases for J; bases not matched to a gene: 7. The CDR3 is made up of 12 amino acids. CDR1 and CDR2 (germline): LNHDA, SQIVND (reference sequence). CDR3 in DNA: TGTGCCAGTGGTGGAAGGGAGGGGACCCAGTACTTC. Its protein is CASGGREGTQYF.

This clonotype was seen a handful of times. The chain employs TRBV5-1 and TRBJ2-2, with unresolved D. Germline CDR1 reads SGHRS; CDR2 reads YFSETQ. The V end lost 0 bases, the J end lost 9 bases, and 9 bases lay between the germline ends. The CDR3 is 13 residues long. CDR3 in DNA: TGCGCCAGCAGCTTGGCCGGAGTAAGGGAGCTGTTTTTT. Protein sequence: CASSLAGVRELFF.

This clonotype was found a few times. J is TRBJ2-3 and V is TRBV7-2; the D gene could be TRBD1 or TRBD2 (5 bases each). The CDR3 loop spans 15 amino acids. The germline gives CDR1 SGHTA, CDR2 FQGNSA. V was trimmed by 4 bases and J by 0 bases, leaving 11 bases between them. CDR3 in DNA: TGTGCCAGCAGCTGGAGGACACCTAGCACAGATACGCAGTATTTT. Amino acids: CASSWRTPSTDTQYF.

This rearrangement joins TRBV20-1 to TRBJ2-3; 8 bases fit TRBD1. The CDR3 runs to 13 residues. Per germline, CDR1 DFQATT and CDR2 SNEGSKA (reference sequence). With V trimmed by 4 bases and J by 4 bases, 4 bases remained unmatched. The CDR3 coding sequence is TGCAGTGCTACGGACAGGGAACCAGATACGCAGTATTTT. Protein: CSATDREPDTQYF.

The chain recombines TRBV6-2 or TRBV6-3 with TRBJ1-5; TRBD1 is a possible D gene (5 bases). Germline CDR1 reads MNHEY; CDR2 reads SVGEGT. V was cut by 0 bases and J by 4 bases, with 10 bases left in between. CDR3 size: 15 residues. This CDR3 reads CASSYSYGGNQPQHF. The CDR3 nucleotides read TGTGCCAGCAGTTACTCGTATGGGGGGAATCAGCCCCAGCATTTT.

The V gene is TRBV20-1, the J gene TRBJ1-5; no clear D. This CDR3 contains 15 residues. Trimming left V 0 bases short and J 3 bases short, with 12 bases between. The germline V gene has CDR1 DFQATT and CDR2 SNEGSKA (reference sequence). As DNA, the CDR3 is TGCAGTGCTAGAGACGATCGAGGTAACAATCAGCCCCAGCATTTT. This sequence encodes CSARDDRGNNQPQHF.

The rearrangement joins TRBV28 to TRBJ2-5, with D perhaps TRBD1 (8 bases). Trimming removed 4 bases at V and 4 bases at J, with 16 bases between. Looked up from germline, CDR1 is MDHEN and CDR2 is SYDVKM. CDR3 length equals 15 residues. CDR3: CASSSEDREGETQYF. CDR3 DNA sequence: TGTGCCAGCAGTTCCGAGGACAGGGAGGGAGAGACCCAGTACTTC.

This clonotype was observed many times. V is TRBV12-3 or TRBV12-4 and J is TRBJ2-3; 10 bases line up with TRBD1. The CDR3 is made up of 16 amino acids. Losses at the gene ends were 3 bases for V and 2 bases for J; bases not matched to a gene: 5. CDR3 residues: CASSLGGQGYTDTQYF. The CDR3 DNA sequence: TGTGCCAGCAGTTTGGGGGGACAGGGGTACACAGATACGCAGTATTTT.

A few counts support this clonotype. The J gene is TRBJ2-5, the V gene TRBV12-3 or TRBV12-4, with TRBD1 matching over 7 bases. V was pared by 11 bases and J by 5 bases, with 11 bases of the junction left unmatched. CDR3 length: 13 amino acids. The CDR3, as DNA: TGTGCCCGTCCCCAGGGGGTGGAGGAGACCCAGTACTTC. It encodes CARPQGVEETQYF.

This clonotype was seen more than once but under ten times. The rearrangement uses TRBV28 and TRBJ1-3; D call uncertain. The CDR3 runs to 16 residues. Germline V gives CDR1 MDHEN, CDR2 SYDVKM. The V gene lost 5 bases and the J gene lost 2 bases, with 16 bases spanning the gap. The CDR3 DNA sequence: TGTGCCAGCAGTCCACGCCTAGACTGGACTGGAAACACCATATATTTT. Encoded protein: CASSPRLDWTGNTIYF.

The rearrangement joins TRBV12-3 or TRBV12-4 to TRBJ2-7, with unresolved D. The CDR3 contains 13 residues. The V and J ends lost 5 bases and 2 bases respectively, with 10 bases between them. This CDR3 reads CASSPTRPYEQYF. CDR3 nucleotides: TGTGCCAGCAGTCCGACCCGCCCCTACGAGCAGTACTTC.

In DNA, the CDR3 is TGTGCCAGCAGCGTCCCGGGACAGGGTGTCGTAAACACCGGGGAGCTGTTTTTT. Its protein is CASSVPGQGVVNTGELFF. The V call is TRBV5-5, the J call TRBJ2-2; 9 bases map to TRBD1. CDR1 and CDR2 (germline): SGHKS, YYEKEE (reference sequence). V lost 4 bases, J lost 2 bases, and 12 bases stayed unmatched. This CDR3 comprises 18 residues.

The chain joins TRBV20-1 to TRBJ2-7; 8 bases are a match to TRBD2. Germline loops: CDR1 DFQATT, CDR2 SNEGSKA (reference sequence). V dropped 7 bases and J dropped 4; count of bases not matched to a gene: 6. The CDR3 length is 12 residues. This CDR3 reads CSGRSGSYEQYF. DNA of the CDR3: TGCAGTGGACGAAGCGGGAGTTACGAGCAGTACTTC.

This clonotype was observed a few times. This chain links TRBV12-3 or TRBV12-4 with TRBJ2-7; either TRBD1 or TRBD2 may supply D (5 bases each). Between the trimmed V and J ends, which lost 1 base and 3 bases, there was a span of 10 bases. The CDR3 runs 14 residues. CDR3 loop: CASSLERGDYEQYF. DNA for the CDR3: TGTGCCAGCAGTTTAGAGCGAGGGGACTACGAGCAGTACTTC.

The chain combines TRBV25-1 with TRBJ2-1; TRBD2 matches at 10 bases. V was clipped by 7 bases and J by 8 bases; unmatched bases: 8. CDR1 and CDR2 (germline): MGHDK, SYGVNS. The length of the CDR3 is 14 residues. CDR3 loop: CASNPGLARDEQFF. CDR3 nucleotides: TGTGCCAGCAACCCGGGACTAGCGAGGGATGAGCAGTTCTTC.

This sequence joins TRBV3-1 and TRBJ2-3, with a weak D call TRBD2 (7 bases). With 4 bases removed from V and 4 bases from J, the gap between germline ends came to 15 bases. This CDR3 has 15 amino acids. Germline CDR1 and CDR2: LGHDT and YNNKEL (reference sequence). This CDR3 reads CASSPNSGGADTQYF. CDR3 sequence (DNA): TGTGCCAGCAGCCCAAACTCGGGGGGCGCAGATACGCAGTATTTT.